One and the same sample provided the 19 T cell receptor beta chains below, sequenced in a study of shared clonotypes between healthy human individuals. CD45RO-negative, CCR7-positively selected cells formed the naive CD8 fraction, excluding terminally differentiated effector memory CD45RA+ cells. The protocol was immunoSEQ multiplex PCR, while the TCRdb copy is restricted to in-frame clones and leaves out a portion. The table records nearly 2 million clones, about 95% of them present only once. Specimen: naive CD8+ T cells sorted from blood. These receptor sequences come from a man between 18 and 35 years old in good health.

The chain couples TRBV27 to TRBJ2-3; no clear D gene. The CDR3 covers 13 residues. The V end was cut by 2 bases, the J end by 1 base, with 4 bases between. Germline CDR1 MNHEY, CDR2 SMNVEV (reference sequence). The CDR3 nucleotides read TGTGCCAGCAGTTTACACCGCACAGATACGCAGTATTTT. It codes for CASSLHRTDTQYF.

The CDR3 region has the DNA TGTGCCAGCAGTTACTCGGGTTCGGGACCCTACGAGCAGTACTTC. Amino acid sequence: CASSYSGSGPYEQYF. V is TRBV6-5 and J is TRBJ2-7; D possibly uses TRBD1 or TRBD2 (5 bases each). The germline V gene has CDR1 MNHEY and CDR2 SVGAGI. The V end lost 0 bases, the J end lost 2 bases, and 11 bases lay between the germline ends. The CDR3 is made up of 15 amino acids.

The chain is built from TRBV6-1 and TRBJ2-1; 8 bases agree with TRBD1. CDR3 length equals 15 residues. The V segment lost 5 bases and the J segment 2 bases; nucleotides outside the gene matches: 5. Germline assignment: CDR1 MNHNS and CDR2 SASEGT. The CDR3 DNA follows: TGTGCCAGCAGTCTTGGACAGGGAACCTACAATGAGCAGTTCTTC. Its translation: CASSLGQGTYNEQFF.

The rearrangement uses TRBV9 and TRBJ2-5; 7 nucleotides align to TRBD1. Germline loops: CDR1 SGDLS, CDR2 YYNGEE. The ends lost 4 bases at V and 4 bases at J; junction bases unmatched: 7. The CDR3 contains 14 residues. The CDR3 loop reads CASSPEGTVETQYF. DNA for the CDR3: TGTGCCAGCAGCCCCGAGGGGACAGTAGAGACCCAGTACTTC. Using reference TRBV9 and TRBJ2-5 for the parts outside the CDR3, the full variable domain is DSGVTQTPKHLITATGQRVTLRCSPRSGDLSVYWYQQSLDQGLQFLIQYYNGEERAKGNILERFSAQQFPDLHSELNLSSLELGDSALYFCASSPEGTVETQYFGPGTRLLVL.

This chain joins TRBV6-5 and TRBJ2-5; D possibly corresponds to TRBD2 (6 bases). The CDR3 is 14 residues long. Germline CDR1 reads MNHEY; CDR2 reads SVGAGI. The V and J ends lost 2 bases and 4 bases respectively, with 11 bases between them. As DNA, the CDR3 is TGTGCCAGCAGTTACGGGTGGGGGGTAGAGACCCAGTACTTC. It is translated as CASSYGWGVETQYF.

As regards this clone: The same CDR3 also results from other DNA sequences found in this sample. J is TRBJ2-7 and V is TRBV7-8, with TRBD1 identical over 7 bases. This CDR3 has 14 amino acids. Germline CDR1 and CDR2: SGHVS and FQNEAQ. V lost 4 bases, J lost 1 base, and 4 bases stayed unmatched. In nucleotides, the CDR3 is TGTGCCAGCAGCTCCCGGACAGGTTCCTACGAGCAGTACTTC. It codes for CASSSRTGSYEQYF.

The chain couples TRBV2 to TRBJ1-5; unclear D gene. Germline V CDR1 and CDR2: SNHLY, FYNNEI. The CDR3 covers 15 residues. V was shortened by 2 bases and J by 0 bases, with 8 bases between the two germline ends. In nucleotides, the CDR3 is TGTGCCAGCAGTGAATTGGGGTATAGCAATCAGCCCCAGCATTTT. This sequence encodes CASSELGYSNQPQHF.

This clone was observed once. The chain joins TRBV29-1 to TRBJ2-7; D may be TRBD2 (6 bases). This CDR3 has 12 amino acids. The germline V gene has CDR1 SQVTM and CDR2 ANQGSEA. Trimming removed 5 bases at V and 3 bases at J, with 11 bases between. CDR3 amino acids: CSVSVGGYEQYF. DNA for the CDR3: TGCAGCGTTTCGGTGGGAGGCTACGAGCAGTACTTC.

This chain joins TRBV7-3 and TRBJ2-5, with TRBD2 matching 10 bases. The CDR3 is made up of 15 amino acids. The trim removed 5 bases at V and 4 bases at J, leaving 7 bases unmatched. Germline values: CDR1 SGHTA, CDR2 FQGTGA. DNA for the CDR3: TGTGCCAGCAGCCCCAGCGGGGGGGCCGTAGAGACCCAGTACTTC. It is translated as CASSPSGGAVETQYF.

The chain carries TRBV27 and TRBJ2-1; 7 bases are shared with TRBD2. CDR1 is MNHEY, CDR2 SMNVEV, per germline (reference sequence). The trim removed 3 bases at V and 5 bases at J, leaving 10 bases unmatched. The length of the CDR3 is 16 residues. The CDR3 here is CASSFAAGEVHNEQFF. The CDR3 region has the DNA TGTGCCAGCAGTTTCGCGGCGGGAGAGGTCCACAATGAGCAGTTCTTC.

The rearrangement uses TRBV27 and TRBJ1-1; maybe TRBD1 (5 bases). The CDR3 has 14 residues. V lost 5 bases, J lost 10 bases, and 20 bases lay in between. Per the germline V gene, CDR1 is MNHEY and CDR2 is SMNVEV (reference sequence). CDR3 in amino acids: CASSPSTAGGPAFF. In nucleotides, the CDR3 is TGTGCCAGCAGTCCTTCAACAGCGGGGGGACCAGCTTTCTTT.

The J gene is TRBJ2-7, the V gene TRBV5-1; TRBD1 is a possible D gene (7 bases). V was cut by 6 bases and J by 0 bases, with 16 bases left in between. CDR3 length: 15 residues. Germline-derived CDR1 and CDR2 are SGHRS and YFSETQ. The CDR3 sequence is CASNPEGQSSYEQYF. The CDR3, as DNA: TGCGCCAGCAACCCGGAGGGACAGAGCTCCTACGAGCAGTACTTC. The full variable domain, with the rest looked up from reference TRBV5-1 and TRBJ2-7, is KAGVTQTPRYLIKTRGQQVTLSCSPISGHRSVSWYQQTPGQGLQFLFEYFSETQRNKGNFPGRFSGRQFSNSRSEMNVSTLELGDSALYLCASNPEGQSSYEQYFGPGTRLTVT.

The CDR3 is CASSEGLLAGRETQYF. The CDR3 bases are TGCGCCAGCAGTGAAGGTCTATTAGCGGGGAGGGAGACCCAGTACTTC. The chain joins TRBV10-1 to TRBJ2-5, with 8 bases lining up with TRBD2. The V and J ends lost 3 bases and 5 bases, in that order; junction bases with no gene match: 11. This CDR3 is built from 16 residues. The germline CDR1 and CDR2 sequences are WNHNN and SYGVQD (reference sequence).

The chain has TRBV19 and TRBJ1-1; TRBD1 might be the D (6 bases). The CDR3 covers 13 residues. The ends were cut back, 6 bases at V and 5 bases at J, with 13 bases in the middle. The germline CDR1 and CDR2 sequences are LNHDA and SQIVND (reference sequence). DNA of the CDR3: TGTGCCAGTAGCAACCGGGACACTACTGAAGCTTTCTTT. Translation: CASSNRDTTEAFF.

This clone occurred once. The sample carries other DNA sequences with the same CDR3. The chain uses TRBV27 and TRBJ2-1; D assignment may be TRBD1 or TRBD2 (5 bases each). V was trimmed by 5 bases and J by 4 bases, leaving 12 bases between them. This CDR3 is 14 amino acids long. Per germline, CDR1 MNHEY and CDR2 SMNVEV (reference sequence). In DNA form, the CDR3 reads TGTGCCAGCAGTAACCGGGGCAGTTACAATGAGCAGTTCTTC. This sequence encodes CASSNRGSYNEQFF.

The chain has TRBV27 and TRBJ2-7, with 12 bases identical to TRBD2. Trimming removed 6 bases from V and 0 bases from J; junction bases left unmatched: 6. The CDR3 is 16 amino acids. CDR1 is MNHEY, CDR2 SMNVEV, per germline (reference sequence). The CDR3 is CASSSGTSGLSYEQYF. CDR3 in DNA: TGTGCCAGCAGCTCTGGGACTAGCGGGCTCTCCTACGAGCAGTACTTC.

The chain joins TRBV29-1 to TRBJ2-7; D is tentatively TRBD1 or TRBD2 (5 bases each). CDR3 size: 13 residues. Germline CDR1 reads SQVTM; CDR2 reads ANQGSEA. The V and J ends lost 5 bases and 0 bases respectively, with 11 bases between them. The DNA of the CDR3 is TGCAGCGTTACCCGGGGCGACTCCTACGAGCAGTACTTC. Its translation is CSVTRGDSYEQYF.

The CDR3 here is CASSDTSIMISSTDTQYF. Written as DNA, the CDR3 is TGTGCCAGCAGCGATACTAGTATTATGATCTCTAGCACAGATACGCAGTATTTT. The chain links TRBV5-6 to TRBJ2-3, with a tentative D call TRBD2 (5 bases). V lost 4 bases to trimming and J lost 0 bases, with 21 bases between them. The length of the CDR3 is 18 residues. Germline V gives CDR1 SGHDT, CDR2 YYEEEE. The whole variable domain, remainder taken from reference TRBV5-6 and TRBJ2-3, is DAGVTQSPTHLIKTRGQQVTLRCSPKSGHDTVSWYQQALGQGPQFIFQYYEEEERQRGNFPDRFSGHQFPNYSSELNVNALLLGDSALYLCASSDTSIMISSTDTQYFGPGTRLTVL.

Written as DNA, the CDR3 is TGTGCCAGCAGGAACAGGGGCGGGTACGAGCAGTACTTC. Residues: CASRNRGGYEQYF. The chain employs TRBV6-6 and TRBJ2-7, with 7 positions matching TRBD1. Germline CDR1 and CDR2: MNHNY and SVGAGI (reference sequence). V lost 6 bases and J lost 4; bases outside the gene matches: 6. CDR3 length equals 13 residues.